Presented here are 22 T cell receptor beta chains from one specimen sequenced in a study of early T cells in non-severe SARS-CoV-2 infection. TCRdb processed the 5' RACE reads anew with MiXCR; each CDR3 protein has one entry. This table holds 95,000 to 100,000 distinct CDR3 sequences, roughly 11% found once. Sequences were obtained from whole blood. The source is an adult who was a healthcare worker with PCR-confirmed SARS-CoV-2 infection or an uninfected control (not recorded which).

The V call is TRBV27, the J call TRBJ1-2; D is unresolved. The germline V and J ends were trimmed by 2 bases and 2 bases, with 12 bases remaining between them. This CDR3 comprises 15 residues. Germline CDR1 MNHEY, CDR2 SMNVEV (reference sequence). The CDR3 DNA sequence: TGTGCCAGCAGTTTAGGAGGCAGGAGCAACTATGGCTACACCTTC. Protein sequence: CASSLGGRSNYGYTF.

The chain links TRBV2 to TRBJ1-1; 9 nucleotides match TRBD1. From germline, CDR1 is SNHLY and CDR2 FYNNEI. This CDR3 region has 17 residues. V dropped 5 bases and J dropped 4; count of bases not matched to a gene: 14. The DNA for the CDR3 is TGTGCCAGCAGTCGGGACAGGGATAGGCGGTTTGGCACTGAAGCTTTCTTT. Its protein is CASSRDRDRRFGTEAFF.

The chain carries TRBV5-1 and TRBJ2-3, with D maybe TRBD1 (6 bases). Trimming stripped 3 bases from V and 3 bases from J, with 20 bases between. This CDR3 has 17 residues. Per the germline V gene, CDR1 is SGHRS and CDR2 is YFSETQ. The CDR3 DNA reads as TGCGCCAGCAGCTGGGGGCCTTCGCGGGCGAGGACAGATACGCAGTATTTT. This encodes CASSWGPSRARTDTQYF.

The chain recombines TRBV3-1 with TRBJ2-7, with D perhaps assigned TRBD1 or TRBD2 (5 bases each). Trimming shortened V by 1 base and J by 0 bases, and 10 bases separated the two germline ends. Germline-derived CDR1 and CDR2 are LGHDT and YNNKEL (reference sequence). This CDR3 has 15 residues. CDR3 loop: CASSQAGARSYEQYF. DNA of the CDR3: TGTGCCAGCAGCCAAGCCGGGGCCCGCTCCTACGAGCAGTACTTC.

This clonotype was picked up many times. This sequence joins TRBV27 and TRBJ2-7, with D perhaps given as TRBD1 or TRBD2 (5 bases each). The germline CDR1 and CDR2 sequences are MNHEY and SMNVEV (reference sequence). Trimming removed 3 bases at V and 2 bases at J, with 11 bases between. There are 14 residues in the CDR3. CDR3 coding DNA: TGTGCCAGCAGTTTGAGGGGCGGCGCCTACGAGCAGTACTTC. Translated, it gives CASSLRGGAYEQYF.

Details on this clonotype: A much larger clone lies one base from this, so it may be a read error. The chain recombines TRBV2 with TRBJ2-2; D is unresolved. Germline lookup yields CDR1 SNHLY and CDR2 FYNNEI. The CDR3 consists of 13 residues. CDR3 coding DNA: TGTGCCAGCAGATACCACACCACCAGGGAGCTGTTTTTT. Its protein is CASRYHTTRELFF.

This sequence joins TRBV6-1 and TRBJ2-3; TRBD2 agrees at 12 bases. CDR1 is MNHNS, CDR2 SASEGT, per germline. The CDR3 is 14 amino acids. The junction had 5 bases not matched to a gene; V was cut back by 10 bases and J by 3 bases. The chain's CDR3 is CAITGLAGTDTQYF. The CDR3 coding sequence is TGTGCCATCACTGGACTAGCGGGAACAGATACGCAGTATTTT.

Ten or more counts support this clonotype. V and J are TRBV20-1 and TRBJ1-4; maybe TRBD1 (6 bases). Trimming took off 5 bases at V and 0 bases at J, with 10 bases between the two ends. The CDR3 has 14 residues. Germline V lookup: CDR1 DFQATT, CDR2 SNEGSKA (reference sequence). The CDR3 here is CSASPGATNEKLFF. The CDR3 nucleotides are TGCAGTGCTTCTCCAGGGGCAACTAATGAAAAACTGTTTTTT.

In nucleotides, the CDR3 is TGCAGTGCTCCGCTTCAGGGAAAGGTCACCGGGGAGCTGTTTTTT. This encodes CSAPLQGKVTGELFF. The chain links TRBV20-1 to TRBJ2-2; D perhaps matches TRBD1 (5 bases). Germline assignment: CDR1 DFQATT and CDR2 SNEGSKA (reference sequence). This CDR3 spans 15 amino acids. Between the trimmed V and J ends, which lost 5 bases and 4 bases, there was a span of 17 bases.

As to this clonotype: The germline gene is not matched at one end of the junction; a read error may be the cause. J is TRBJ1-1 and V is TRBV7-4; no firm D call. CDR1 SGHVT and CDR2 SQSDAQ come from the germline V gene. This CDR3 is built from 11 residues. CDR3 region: CASSPGPDPVF. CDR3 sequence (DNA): TGTGCCAGCAGCCCAGGACCCGATCCTGTCTTT. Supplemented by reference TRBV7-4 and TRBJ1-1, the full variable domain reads GAGVSQSPRYKVAKRGRDVALRCDSISGHVTLYWYRQTLGQGSEVLTYSQSDAQRDKSGRPSGRFSAERPERSVSTLKIQRTEQGDSAVYLCASSPGPDPVFGQGTRLTVV.

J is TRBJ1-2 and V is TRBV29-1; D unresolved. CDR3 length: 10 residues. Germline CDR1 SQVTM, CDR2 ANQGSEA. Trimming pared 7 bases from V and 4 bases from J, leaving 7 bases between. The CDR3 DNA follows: TGCAGCGATGACGCCTATGGCTACACCTTC. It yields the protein CSDDAYGYTF.

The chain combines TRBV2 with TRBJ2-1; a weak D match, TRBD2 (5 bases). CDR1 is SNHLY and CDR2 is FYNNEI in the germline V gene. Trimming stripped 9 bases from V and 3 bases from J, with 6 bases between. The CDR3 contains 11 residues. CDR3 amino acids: CASRDYNEQFF. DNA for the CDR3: TGTGCCAGTCGGGACTACAATGAGCAGTTCTTC.

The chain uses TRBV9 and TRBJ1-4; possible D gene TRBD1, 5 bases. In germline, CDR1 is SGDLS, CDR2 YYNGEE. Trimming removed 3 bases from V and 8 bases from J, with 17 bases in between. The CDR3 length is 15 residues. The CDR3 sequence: CASSAWDSQGEKLFF. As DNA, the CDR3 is TGTGCCAGCAGCGCGTGGGACTCCCAAGGGGAAAAACTGTTTTTT.

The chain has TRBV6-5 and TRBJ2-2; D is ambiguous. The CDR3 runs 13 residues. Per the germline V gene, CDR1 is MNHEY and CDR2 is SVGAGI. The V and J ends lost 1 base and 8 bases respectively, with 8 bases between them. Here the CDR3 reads CASSYYGAGELFF. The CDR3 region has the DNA TGTGCCAGCAGTTACTACGGAGCAGGGGAGCTGTTTTTT.

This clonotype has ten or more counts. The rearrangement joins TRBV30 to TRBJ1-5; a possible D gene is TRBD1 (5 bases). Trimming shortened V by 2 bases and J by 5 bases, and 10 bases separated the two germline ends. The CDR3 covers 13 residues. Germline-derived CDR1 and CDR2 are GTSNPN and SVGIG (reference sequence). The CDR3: CAWSPGFDQPQHF. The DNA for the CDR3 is TGTGCCTGGAGTCCAGGGTTTGATCAGCCCCAGCATTTT.

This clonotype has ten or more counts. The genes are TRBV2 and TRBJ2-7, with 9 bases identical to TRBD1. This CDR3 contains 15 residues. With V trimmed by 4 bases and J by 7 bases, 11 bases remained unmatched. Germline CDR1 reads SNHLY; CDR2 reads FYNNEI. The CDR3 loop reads CASSGEQGAQGEQYF. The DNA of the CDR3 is TGTGCCAGCAGTGGGGAACAGGGGGCGCAGGGAGAGCAGTACTTC.

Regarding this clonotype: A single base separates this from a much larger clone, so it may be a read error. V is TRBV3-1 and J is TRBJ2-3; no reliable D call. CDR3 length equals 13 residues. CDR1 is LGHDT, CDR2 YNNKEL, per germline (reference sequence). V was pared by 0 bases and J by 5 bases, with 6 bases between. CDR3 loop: CASSQDTGDTQYF. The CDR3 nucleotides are TGTGCCAGCAGCCAAGATACGGGAGATACGCAGTATTTT.

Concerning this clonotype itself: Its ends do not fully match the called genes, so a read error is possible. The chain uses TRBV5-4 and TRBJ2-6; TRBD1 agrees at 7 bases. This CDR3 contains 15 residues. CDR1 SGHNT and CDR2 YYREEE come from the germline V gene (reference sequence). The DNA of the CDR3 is TGTACCAGCAGCCCACAGGGGTACGGGGCCAACGTCCTGACTTTC. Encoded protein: CTSSPQGYGANVLTF.

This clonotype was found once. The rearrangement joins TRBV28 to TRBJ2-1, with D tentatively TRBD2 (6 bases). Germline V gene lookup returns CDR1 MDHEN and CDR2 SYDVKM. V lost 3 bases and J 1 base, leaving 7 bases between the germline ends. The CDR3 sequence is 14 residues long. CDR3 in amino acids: CASSFGRSYNEQFF. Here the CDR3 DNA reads TGTGCCAGCAGTTTCGGGAGATCCTACAATGAGCAGTTCTTC. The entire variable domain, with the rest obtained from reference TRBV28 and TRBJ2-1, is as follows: DVKVTQSSRYLVKRTGEKVFLECVQDMDHENMFWYRQDPGLGLRLIYFSYDVKMKEKGDIPEGYSVSREKKERFSLILESASTNQTSMYLCASSFGRSYNEQFFGPGTRLTVL.

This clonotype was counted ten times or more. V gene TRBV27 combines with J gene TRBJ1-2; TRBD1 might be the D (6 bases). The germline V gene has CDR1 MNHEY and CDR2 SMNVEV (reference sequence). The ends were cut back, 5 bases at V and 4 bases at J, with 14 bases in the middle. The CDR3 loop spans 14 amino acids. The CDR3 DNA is TGTGCCAGCAGTCCACAGGACAGAGTCTATGGCTACACCTTC. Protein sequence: CASSPQDRVYGYTF.

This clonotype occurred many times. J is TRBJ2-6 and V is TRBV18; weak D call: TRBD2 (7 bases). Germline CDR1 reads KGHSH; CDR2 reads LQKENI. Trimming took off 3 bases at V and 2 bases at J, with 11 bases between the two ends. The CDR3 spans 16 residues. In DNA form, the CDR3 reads TGTGCCAGCTCACCCCCCGGGGGGCCTGGGGCCAACGTCCTGACTTTC. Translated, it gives CASSPPGGPGANVLTF.

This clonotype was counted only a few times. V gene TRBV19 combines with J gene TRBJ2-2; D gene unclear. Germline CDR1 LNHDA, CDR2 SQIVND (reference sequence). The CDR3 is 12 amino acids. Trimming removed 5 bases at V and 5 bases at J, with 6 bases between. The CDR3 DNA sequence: TGTGCCAGTAGTTTGCGTACCGGGGAGCTGTTTTTT. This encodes CASSLRTGELFF.